A single sample is the source of the 25 T cell receptor beta chains below, sequenced in a study of CD8+CD57+ T cells in acquired aplastic anemia. Template material for TCR beta VDJ and CDR3 profiling consisted of genomic DNA. TCRdb re-called the reads through MiXCR, storing one row per CDR3 protein. The profile covers 200,000 or so distinct CDR3 sequences, with 55% to 70% appearing a single time and about 45% taken by the ten largest. The sequencing input was sorted CD4+, CD8+, or CD8+CD57+ T cells (not recorded which) from PBMCs. The receptor set was obtained from a human donor with severe aplastic anemia or a healthy control (not recorded which).

Here the CDR3 reads CASRQTENTEAFF. The CDR3 region has the DNA TGCGCCAGCAGGCAGACGGAGAACACTGAAGCTTTCTTT. The chain couples TRBV10-1 to TRBJ1-1; unclear D gene. V gave up 6 bases and J gave up 1 base, with 9 bases separating them. The CDR3 spans 13 residues. Germline CDR1 WNHNN, CDR2 SYGVQD (reference sequence).

The J gene is TRBJ2-2, the V gene TRBV12-3 or TRBV12-4; D perhaps matches TRBD1 (5 bases). This CDR3 is built from 13 residues. V was trimmed by 5 bases and J by 8 bases, leaving 12 bases between them. CDR3 sequence reads: CASSPRPGGELFF. Here the CDR3 DNA reads TGTGCCAGCAGTCCCCGTCCAGGGGGGGAGCTGTTTTTT.

The chain links TRBV19 to TRBJ1-4; D is unresolved. CDR3 length: 14 amino acids. V was clipped by 3 bases and J by 1 base, with 6 bases between them. From germline, CDR1 is LNHDA and CDR2 SQIVND (reference sequence). For the CDR3, the DNA is TGTGCCAGTAGTATGGGGAGAACTAATGAAAAACTGTTTTTT. Translating gives CASSMGRTNEKLFF.

V gene TRBV29-1 combines with J gene TRBJ2-6, with D possibly TRBD1 on 5 matching bases. Between the trimmed V and J ends, which lost 7 bases and 0 bases, there was a span of 16 bases. The length of the CDR3 is 16 residues. Germline V gene data show CDR1 as SQVTM and CDR2 as ANQGSEA. This CDR3 is CSAAGWSLSGANVLTF. In DNA, the CDR3 is TGCAGCGCCGCAGGGTGGTCCCTCTCTGGGGCCAACGTCCTGACTTTC.

The CDR3 loop is CASSIRGLDEQYF. The CDR3 DNA follows: TGTGCCAGTAGTATACGGGGGTTGGATGAGCAGTACTTC. The chain has TRBV19 and TRBJ2-7; possibly TRBD2 for D (6 bases). V lost 2 bases, J lost 7 bases, and 12 bases lay in between. Germline V CDR1 and CDR2: LNHDA, SQIVND (reference sequence). The CDR3 has 13 residues.

CDR3 nucleotide sequence: TGCAGTGCTAGAGATTTCGCGGGGGGCACCACAGATACGCAGTATTTT. Translating it yields CSARDFAGGTTDTQYF. This chain joins TRBV20-1 and TRBJ2-3; 8 bases align to TRBD2. Germline CDR1 is DFQATT and CDR2 is SNEGSKA (reference sequence). J lost 2 bases, V lost 0 bases, and 7 bases had no gene match. The CDR3 loop spans 16 amino acids.

The V gene is TRBV19, the J gene TRBJ1-2; maybe TRBD1 (6 bases). Germline V lookup: CDR1 LNHDA, CDR2 SQIVND (reference sequence). The CDR3 spans 12 residues. V dropped 10 bases and J dropped 2 bases, with 11 bases sitting between them. The CDR3 spells CATRDRNYGYTF. As DNA, the CDR3 is TGTGCCACGCGTGACAGGAACTATGGCTACACCTTC. The full variable domain, in which reference TRBV19 and TRBJ1-2 provide the parts outside the CDR3, is DGGITQSPKYLFRKEGQNVTLSCEQNLNHDAMYWYRQDPGQGLRLIYYSQIVNDFQKGDIAEGYSVSREKKESFPLTVTSAQKNPTAFYLCATRDRNYGYTFGSGTRLTVV.

V and J are TRBV6-1 and TRBJ2-3; no clear D. V was shortened by 5 bases and J by 3 bases, with 9 bases between the two germline ends. The CDR3 is 13 amino acids. Germline lookup yields CDR1 MNHNS and CDR2 SASEGT. DNA of the CDR3: TGTGCCAGCAGTTACTCCGGGACAGATACGCAGTATTTT. It is translated as CASSYSGTDTQYF.

The rearrangement links TRBV20-1 to TRBJ1-3, with a weak D call TRBD1 (6 bases). CDR3 length: 14 amino acids. Trimming shortened V by 3 bases and J by 0 bases, and 9 bases separated the two germline ends. The germline V gene has CDR1 DFQATT and CDR2 SNEGSKA (reference sequence). In nucleotides, the CDR3 is TGCAGTGCTAGGGACAGAAACTCTGGAAACACCATATATTTT. It specifies CSARDRNSGNTIYF.

This clonotype was found many times. The chain combines TRBV27 with TRBJ2-7; 12 bases map to TRBD2. There are 15 residues in the CDR3. The V and J ends lost 5 bases and 7 bases, in that order; junction bases with no gene match: 9. Germline V gene data show CDR1 as MNHEY and CDR2 as SMNVEV (reference sequence). The DNA of the CDR3 is TGTGCCAGCAGTCCGTCTAGCGGGGGGGCCAGTGAGCAGTACTTC. Translation gives CASSPSSGGASEQYF.

This chain connects TRBV7-2 to TRBJ1-4; no clear D gene. The V end was cut by 6 bases, the J end by 4 bases, with 12 bases between. Germline V gene data show CDR1 as SGHTA and CDR2 as FQGNSA. The CDR3 spans 14 residues. The CDR3 DNA follows: TGTGCCAGCAGATCCGGGAGATATAATGAAAAACTGTTTTTT. This encodes CASRSGRYNEKLFF.

This clonotype was counted a single time. V gene TRBV15 combines with J gene TRBJ2-5; D may be TRBD2 (6 bases). Trimming removed 3 bases from V and 4 bases from J, with 18 bases in between. Germline-derived CDR1 and CDR2 are LNHNV and YYDKDF (reference sequence). The CDR3 has 16 amino acids. CDR3 in DNA: TGTGCCACCAGCAGCCCTTCCGGGAGATTCGCAGAGACCCAGTACTTC. Translation: CATSSPSGRFAETQYF.

This clonotype was seen only once. The chain is built from TRBV6-5 and TRBJ2-7; possible D gene TRBD1, 6 bases. V lost 0 bases and J 3 bases, leaving 15 bases between the germline ends. The CDR3 covers 16 residues. The germline V gene encodes CDR1 MNHEY and CDR2 SVGAGI. The CDR3 is CASSYSSRGRGYEQYF. As DNA, the CDR3 is TGTGCCAGCAGTTACTCTTCGCGTGGCAGGGGCTACGAGCAGTACTTC.

This clonotype was picked up many times. The chain combines TRBV10-2 with TRBJ2-3; TRBD2 agrees at 9 bases. The germline gives CDR1 WSHSY, CDR2 SAAADI. V was clipped by 4 bases and J by 3 bases; unmatched bases: 8. This CDR3 has 16 amino acids. Written as DNA, the CDR3 is TGCGCCAGCAGTGGATCACAGGCGGGGGGGACAGATACGCAGTATTTT. Its translation: CASSGSQAGGTDTQYF.

This chain uses TRBV11-3 with TRBJ2-1; 8 nucleotides align to TRBD2. CDR1 SGHNT and CDR2 YENEEA come from the germline V gene. V shed 5 bases, J shed 2 bases, and the junction held 5 bases outside the gene matches. This CDR3 contains 15 residues. CDR3 region: CASSHSGITYNEQFF. As DNA, the CDR3 is TGTGCCAGCAGCCATAGCGGGATTACCTACAATGAGCAGTTCTTC.

The sample holds a few counts of this clonotype. The V and J genes are TRBV15 and TRBJ1-4, with a tentative D call TRBD1 (5 bases). CDR3 length: 16 amino acids. V lost 2 bases and J lost 8, with 18 bases in between. The germline CDR1 and CDR2 sequences are LNHNV and YYDKDF (reference sequence). CDR3 nucleotide sequence: TGTGCCACCAGCAGAACAAGATGGCAGGGTGGAGAAAAACTGTTTTTT. Amino acids: CATSRTRWQGGEKLFF.

J is TRBJ2-7 and V is TRBV10-3, with D possibly TRBD1 on 5 matching bases. Germline V CDR1 and CDR2: ENHRY, SYGVKD. Trimming stripped 3 bases from V and 5 bases from J, with 11 bases between. CDR3 length: 13 amino acids. CDR3 region: CAISEQQADEQYF. Here the CDR3 DNA reads TGTGCCATCAGTGAACAACAGGCGGACGAGCAGTACTTC.

This clonotype was seen ten or more times. V gene TRBV4-3 combines with J gene TRBJ1-4, with a possible D match to TRBD1 (5 bases). This CDR3 contains 15 residues. Germline-derived CDR1 and CDR2 are LGHNA and YSLEER. The ends were cut back, 7 bases at V and 2 bases at J, with 14 bases in the middle. CDR3 sequence (DNA): TGCGCCAGCACCCAGGGTTTATCGACTAATGAAAAACTGTTTTTT. The encoded protein is CASTQGLSTNEKLFF.

This sequence joins TRBV20-1 and TRBJ1-6; D not certain. The V end lost 6 bases, the J end lost 14 bases, and 14 bases lay between the germline ends. The CDR3 loop spans 11 amino acids. Germline loops: CDR1 DFQATT, CDR2 SNEGSKA (reference sequence). CDR3 DNA sequence: TGCAGTGCCCGAGGGCGGGGAACCCTCCACTTT. This sequence encodes CSARGRGTLHF.

The chain links TRBV7-3 to TRBJ2-3, with 8 bases aligning to TRBD2. The CDR3 length is 16 residues. CDR1 is SGHTA and CDR2 is FQGTGA in the germline V gene. After removal of 4 bases from V and 3 bases from J, the junction contained 9 bases not matched to a gene. The CDR3 spells CASSSGLAAGTDTQYF. CDR3 DNA: TGTGCCAGCAGCTCTGGACTAGCAGCTGGTACAGATACGCAGTATTTT. Full variable domain (outside the CDR3, taken from reference TRBV7-3 and TRBJ2-3): GAGVSQTPSNKVTEKGKYVELRCDPISGHTALYWYRQSLGQGPEFLIYFQGTGAADDSGLPNDRFFAVRPEGSVSTLKIQRTERGDSAVYLCASSSGLAAGTDTQYFGPGTRLTVL.

The J gene is TRBJ1-1, the V gene TRBV29-1, with D perhaps TRBD1 (5 bases). V lost 7 bases, J lost 8 bases, and 14 bases lay in between. Germline V lookup: CDR1 SQVTM, CDR2 ANQGSEA. The CDR3 spans 11 residues. The CDR3 is CSARDGREAFF. CDR3 nucleotides: TGCAGCGCTCGGGACGGACGGGAAGCTTTCTTT.

Only a few counts were recorded for this clonotype. The rearrangement uses TRBV25-1 and TRBJ1-5, with D possibly being TRBD1 (6 bases). Germline assignment: CDR1 MGHDK and CDR2 SYGVNS. The CDR3 consists of 13 residues. Trimming removed 3 bases at V and 9 bases at J, with 12 bases between. CDR3 protein: CASSESGVGPQHF. Here the CDR3 DNA reads TGTGCCAGCAGTGAGTCAGGGGTAGGGCCCCAGCATTTT.

V is TRBV7-8 and J is TRBJ1-1; possibly TRBD1 for D (6 bases). Germline V gene lookup returns CDR1 SGHVS and CDR2 FQNEAQ. V gave up 0 bases and J gave up 6 bases, with 14 bases separating them. The CDR3 is 15 residues long. The CDR3 sequence: CASSLALGAPPEAFF. The DNA of the CDR3 is TGTGCCAGCAGCTTAGCGCTGGGGGCCCCGCCTGAAGCTTTCTTT.

The chain couples TRBV7-3 to TRBJ1-2; TRBD1 might be the D (6 bases). In germline, CDR1 is SGHTA, CDR2 FQGTGA. V gave up 8 bases and J gave up 4 bases, with 14 bases separating them. The CDR3 has 13 amino acids. The CDR3 region is CASGEGGTYGYTF. The CDR3 coding sequence is TGTGCCAGCGGCGAGGGGGGAACCTATGGCTACACCTTC.

This clonotype occurred many times. The gene calls are TRBV12-3 or TRBV12-4 and TRBJ2-2, with D uncertain. The CDR3 runs 11 residues. Trimming left V 7 bases short and J 4 bases short, with 4 bases between. CDR3 bases: TGTGCCAGCACCCCCACCGGGGAGCTGTTTTTT. This gives the protein CASTPTGELFF.